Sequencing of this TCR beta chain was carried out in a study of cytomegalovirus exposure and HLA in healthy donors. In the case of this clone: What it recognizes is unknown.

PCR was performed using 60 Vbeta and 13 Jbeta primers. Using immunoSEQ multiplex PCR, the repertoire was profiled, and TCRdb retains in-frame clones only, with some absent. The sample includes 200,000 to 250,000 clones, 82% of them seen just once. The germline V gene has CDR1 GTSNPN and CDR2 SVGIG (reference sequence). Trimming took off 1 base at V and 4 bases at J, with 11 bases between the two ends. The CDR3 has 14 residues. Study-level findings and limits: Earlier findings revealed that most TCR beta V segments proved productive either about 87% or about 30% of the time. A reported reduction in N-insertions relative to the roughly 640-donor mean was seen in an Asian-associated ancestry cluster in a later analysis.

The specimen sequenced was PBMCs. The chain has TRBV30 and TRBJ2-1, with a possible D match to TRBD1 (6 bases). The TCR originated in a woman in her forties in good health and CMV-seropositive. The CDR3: CAWSEQGSYNEQFF. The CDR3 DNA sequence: TGTGCCTGGAGTGAACAGGGATCTTACAATGAGCAGTTCTTC.